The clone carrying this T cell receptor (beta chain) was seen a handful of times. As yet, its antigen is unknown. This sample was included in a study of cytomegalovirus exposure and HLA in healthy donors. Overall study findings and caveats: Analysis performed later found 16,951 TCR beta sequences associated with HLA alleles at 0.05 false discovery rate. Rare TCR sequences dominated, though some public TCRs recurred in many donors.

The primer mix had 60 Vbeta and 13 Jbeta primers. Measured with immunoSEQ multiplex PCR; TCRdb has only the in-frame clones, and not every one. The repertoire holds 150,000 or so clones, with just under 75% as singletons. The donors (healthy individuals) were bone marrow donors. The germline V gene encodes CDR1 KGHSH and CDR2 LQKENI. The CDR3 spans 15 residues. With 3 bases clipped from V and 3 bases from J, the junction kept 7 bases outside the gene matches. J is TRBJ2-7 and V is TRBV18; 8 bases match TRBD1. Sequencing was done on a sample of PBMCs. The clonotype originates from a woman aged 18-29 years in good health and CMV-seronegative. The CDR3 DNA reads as TGTGCCAGCTCACCCAGGGACAGGACATACTACGAGCAGTACTTC. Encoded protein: CASSPRDRTYYEQYF.